The clone carrying this T cell receptor (beta chain) appeared a single time. The authors distributed each subset's genomic DNA evenly over several immunoSEQ plates. Sequenced by immunoSEQ multiplex PCR; TCRdb stores in-frame clones only, minus some. The sample yields a few million clones, less than 95% seen once. The sample originates from a study of shared clonotypes between healthy human individuals. CDR3 length: 14 residues. The ends were cut back, 3 bases at V and 0 bases at J, with 9 bases in the middle. The germline CDR1 and CDR2 sequences are SGHTA and FQGNSA. The donors, healthy adults who were HIV-negative, had experienced no recent acute infections or vaccinations.

This TCR was recovered from a man between 18 and 35 years old in good health. Some clones in this sample may be carry-over from other donors' samples. Sequenced sample: naive CD4+ T cells from PBMCs. This sample's subset: CD45RA+ positively selected. This chain links TRBV7-2 with TRBJ2-7; tentative D call: TRBD2 (6 bases). CDR3 DNA: TGTGCCAGCAGCTTCACAGCGGGCTCCTACGAGCAGTACTTC. Amino acids: CASSFTAGSYEQYF.